This TCR beta chain was sequenced during a study of CXCR3-negative and CXCR3-positive naive CD8 T cells. Regarding the study as a whole: CXCR3-positive naive cells had TRB CDR3s that were more hydrophobic than CXCR3-negative naive cells had. Memory cells differed in TRBV-TRBJ usage, but naive CXCR3-negative and CXCR3-positive cells had similar usage.

Turning to this clonotype: Its antigen is unknown.

The germline gives CDR1 LGHNA, CDR2 YNFKEQ. The CDR3 runs 16 residues. TRB cDNA libraries were made by UMI-labeled 5' RACE. One entry per CDR3 protein, without DNA, is what TCRdb gives after re-calling the 5' RACE reads. The record lists roughly 100,000 distinct CDR3 sequences, of which the ten most abundant hold approximately 0.38%. Per CD8+ T cell subset, triplicate sorts of approximately 270,000 cells each were done. Naive CD8+ T cells had a CD45RO-CCR7+CD27+CD95- phenotype. This TCR was sampled from a human donor in good health. Some clones in this sample may be carry-over from other donors' samples. The sample comprised naive CXCR3+ CD8+ T cells from blood. The subset: CD45RO-CCR7+CD27+CD95- naive CD8+ T cells expressing CXCR3 (TNR3+). The rearrangement joins TRBV4-2 to TRBJ2-1; TCRdb returns TRBD2, unconfirmable since there is no DNA. CDR3: CASSPGLAGGPGEQFF.